This record concerns one T cell receptor (beta chain) sequence. Its cognate antigen is unknown. The record originates from a study of T cell responses to AZD1222 COVID-19 vaccine. Study observations and caveats: Nearly half of spike-specific TCRs reportedly target variant regions that are unmutated in the B.1.351 and B.1.1.7 variants. Most donors were white British and more were female, and clonal diversity was possibly underestimated.

Generated by immunoSEQ multiplex PCR, the TCRdb table keeps only in-frame clones and is missing some. The sample gives some 120,000 clones, about 89% of which show up once; 5% to 5.5% is in the top ten. The input for sequencing was peripheral blood, taken on day 0 of AZD1222 vaccination. The sequence derives from an adult in good health.

The CDR3 loop is CASSADTGSEQYF. CDR3 bases: TGTGCCAGCAGCGCCGACACAGGGTCCGAGCAGTACTTC. J is TRBJ2-7 and V is TRBV9; TRBD1 might be the D (6 bases). Germline V lookup: CDR1 SGDLS, CDR2 YYNGEE. V was cut by 3 bases and J by 6 bases, with 13 bases left in between. The length of the CDR3 is 13 residues. The full variable domain, its missing parts supplied by reference TRBV9 and TRBJ2-7, is DSGVTQTPKHLITATGQRVTLRCSPRSGDLSVYWYQQSLDQGLQFLIQYYNGEERAKGNILERFSAQQFPDLHSELNLSSLELGDSALYFCASSADTGSEQYFGPGTRLTVT.